This T cell receptor beta chain was observed in a study of shared clonotypes between healthy human individuals (dated by TCRdb to 2018 to 2020). A note on the overall study: The cohort included three men and a couple of women between 18 and 49 years of age. Libraries were prepared and TCR repertoires were sequenced by different laboratories using diverse techniques, in order to increase sequencing depth and limit assay-specific biases. For each donor, CD4 naive and CD4 memory were each given three plates, CD8 naive was given two plates, and CD8 memory was given one plate. Each donor's leukapheresis produced roughly between roughly 0.85 and 10 billion PBMCs. To estimate repertoire size and how much clonotype sharing occurs between individuals, the study deeply sequenced the blood TCR repertoires of five healthy adults.

Overall study results and their limits: Compared with non-shared clonotypes, the clonotypes found in all four sorted-subset donors had higher generation probabilities. Only blood was sampled, and tissue TCR repertoires likely differ from those in blood. About 5% of naive CD4, around 3.5% of naive CD8, about 2.4% of memory CD4, and over 0.35% of memory CD8 clonotypes were shared across a few donors. Even with the large sequencing depth, rarefaction of the sorted-subset datasets indicated that sequencing was incomplete. Because the study included only a small number of donors, the genetic and exposure-history diversity represented was limited. Naive subsets generally had larger estimated clonotype richness than memory subsets. Pairwise subsampling indicated that sequencing depth was expected to affect the degree of clonotype sharing among donors.

About this clone: What antigen it recognizes has not been identified. No quality values exist for individual bases; no much larger clone is one base distant.

The CDR3 sequence holds 15 residues, the cysteine and phenylalanine included. The kept DNA is CDR3 alone, 45 bases in frame from the first base. The V end gives up 5 bases and the J end 2 bases, leaving 5 bases in the junction not matched to a gene. CDR1 is given as MNHEY and CDR2 as SMNVEV, both from the germline V gene (reference sequence). TCR CDR3 regions were amplified from genomic DNA by multiplex PCR using the deep immunoSEQ assay. Genomic DNA extracted from each cell subset was distributed evenly over all wells of several immunoSEQ 96-well plates, and each plate served as one replicate. Each replicate PCR for sorted subsets received about 200 ng genomic DNA, equal to about 29,000 T cell genomes. Purified libraries were quantified with a Qubit 3.0 fluorometer, sized on a Bioanalyzer 2100, and re-quantified with the KAPA Library Quantification kit. Each immunoSEQ 96-well plate was sequenced on its own single-read 150-cycle Illumina NextSeq 550 flow cell. Per the original workflow: Because the immunoSEQ output held only junctional sequences and lacked quality scores, the filtering could not match the filtering applied to full-length reads. Sequences were annotated with PyIR, a Python wrapper for IgBLAST v1.9, using IMGT germline references to assign V/J genes and CDR3. Reads were filtered out if the reads had weak V/J assignments (E-value above 1e-6), no CDR3, stop codons, out-of-frame junctions, or ambiguous translated residues. V3J clonotypes were defined as sequences sharing the same inferred V gene, J gene, and CDR3 amino acid sequence. The percentage overlap between two repertoires was calculated by dividing the number of shared unique clonotypes by the size of the smaller repertoire. Richness of each repertoire was evaluated using RTK rarefaction, the Chao1 estimator, and Recon v2.1 estimates of unobserved clonotypes. Generation probabilities were computed with OLGA for all TCRbeta clonotypes obtained by the gDNA method from several donors. Entries here come from immuneACCESS through TCRdb and include only in-frame sequences with V and J called. Some clones fail to appear in such tables; in the studies checked, an unresolved V gene covers under half of the shortfall, and the cause of the remainder is unknown. V, J and clone size are taken as reported in that table, and D and trimming were inferred from the DNA itself. The sample data list approximately 710,000 clones, and roughly 87% of these were observed just once. The ten top clones hold 30% to 35% of the sample.

Donors were healthy HIV-negative adults with no recently reported acute infections or vaccinations. Every donor was a Caucasian adult living in Nashville, Tennessee, USA. CD8 memory samples consisted of magnetically selected CD45RO+ cells combined with CCR7-negative CD45RA+ effector memory (TemRA) cells. Blood was collected by leukapheresis, and PBMCs were isolated by Ficoll-Histopaque density gradient centrifugation and then cryopreserved in liquid nitrogen vapor phase. Purity and quantity of every magnetically sorted T cell population were checked by analytical flow cytometry. From each sorted fraction, genomic DNA was isolated and quantified by UV absorbance on a Nanodrop 2000c.

Sequencing input: memory CD8+ T cells from PBMCs. In light of the paper, this sample's cell subset or site label describes: CD45RO+ cells pooled with CCR7-negative TemRA cells. The clonotype comes from a young man in good health. Some clones in this sample may be carry-over from other donors' samples. This chain joins TRBV27 to TRBJ2-7, and 11 bases in between align with TRBD2. The bases read TGTGCCAGCAGTGGACTAGCGGGCCTACCCTACGAGCAGTACTTC. Translated, it gives CASSGLAGLPYEQYF.